This T cell receptor beta chain emerged from a study of shared clonotypes between healthy human individuals. Study-level points and caveats: The sharing of 4.5% to 5.5% of naive CD4 clonotypes was seen across a handful of donors. Rarefaction showed that sequencing of sorted subsets was incomplete (despite large depth).

CD8 cells regarded as naive lacked CD45RO, were positively chosen for CCR7, and omitted terminally differentiated effector memory CD45RA+ cells. Deep level was the assay's run setting. Repertoires were generated with immunoSEQ multiplex PCR, while TCRdb's copy carries only in-frame clones and drops some. The repertoire holds just over 2,000,000 clones, approximately 94% seen once, with roughly 1% in the top ten. Points on this clone: What it binds is not known.

Material: naive CD8+ T cells sorted from blood. The sequence was collected from a man between 18 and 29 years old in good health.

CDR3 region: CASSIDLSGSNYEQYF. DNA for the CDR3: TGTGCCAGTAGTATAGACTTGAGCGGGAGTAACTACGAGCAGTACTTC. The V call is TRBV19, the J call TRBJ2-7, with TRBD2 matching over 8 bases. The CDR3 loop spans 16 amino acids. The V segment lost 0 bases and the J segment 3 bases; nucleotides outside the gene matches: 7. Germline lookup yields CDR1 LNHDA and CDR2 SQIVND (reference sequence).